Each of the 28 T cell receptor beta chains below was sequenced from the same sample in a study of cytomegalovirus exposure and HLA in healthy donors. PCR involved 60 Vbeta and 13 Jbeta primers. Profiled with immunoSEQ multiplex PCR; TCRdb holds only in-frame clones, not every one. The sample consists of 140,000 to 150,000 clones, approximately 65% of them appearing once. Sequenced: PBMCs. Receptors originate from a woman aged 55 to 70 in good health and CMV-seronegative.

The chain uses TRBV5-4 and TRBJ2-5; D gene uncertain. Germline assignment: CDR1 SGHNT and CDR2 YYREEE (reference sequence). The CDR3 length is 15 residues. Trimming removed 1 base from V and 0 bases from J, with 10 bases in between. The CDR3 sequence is CASSLLWADQETQYF. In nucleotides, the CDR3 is TGTGCCAGCAGCTTGCTCTGGGCAGACCAAGAGACCCAGTACTTC.

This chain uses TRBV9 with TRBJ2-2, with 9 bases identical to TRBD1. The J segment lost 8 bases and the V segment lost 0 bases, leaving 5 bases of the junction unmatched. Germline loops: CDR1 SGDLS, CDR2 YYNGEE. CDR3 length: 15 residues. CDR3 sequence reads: CASSVEQGAIGELFF. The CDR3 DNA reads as TGTGCCAGCAGCGTAGAACAGGGGGCTATAGGGGAGCTGTTTTTT. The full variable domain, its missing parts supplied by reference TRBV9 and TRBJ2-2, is DSGVTQTPKHLITATGQRVTLRCSPRSGDLSVYWYQQSLDQGLQFLIQYYNGEERAKGNILERFSAQQFPDLHSELNLSSLELGDSALYFCASSVEQGAIGELFFGEGSRLTVL.

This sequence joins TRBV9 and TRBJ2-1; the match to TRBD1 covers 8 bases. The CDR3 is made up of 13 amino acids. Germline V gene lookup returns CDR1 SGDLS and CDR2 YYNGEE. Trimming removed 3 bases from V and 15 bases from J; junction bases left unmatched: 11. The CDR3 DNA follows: TGTGCCAGCAGCGCATCGCCAGGGGGCGGGCTGTTCTTC. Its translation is CASSASPGGGLFF.

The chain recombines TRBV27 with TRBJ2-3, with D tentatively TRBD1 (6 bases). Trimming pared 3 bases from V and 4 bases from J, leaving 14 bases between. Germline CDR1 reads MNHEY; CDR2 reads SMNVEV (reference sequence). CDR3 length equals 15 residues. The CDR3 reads CASSFVGAGPDTQYF. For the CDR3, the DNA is TGTGCCAGCAGTTTTGTGGGGGCAGGGCCAGATACGCAGTATTTT.

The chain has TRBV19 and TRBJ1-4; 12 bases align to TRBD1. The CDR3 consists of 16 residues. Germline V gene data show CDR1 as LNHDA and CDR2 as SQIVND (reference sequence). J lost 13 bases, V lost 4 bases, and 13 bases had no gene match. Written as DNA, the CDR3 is TGTGCCAGTAGTACCAACTCGGGACAGGGGGCGAATAGACTGTTTTTT. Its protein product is CASSTNSGQGANRLFF.

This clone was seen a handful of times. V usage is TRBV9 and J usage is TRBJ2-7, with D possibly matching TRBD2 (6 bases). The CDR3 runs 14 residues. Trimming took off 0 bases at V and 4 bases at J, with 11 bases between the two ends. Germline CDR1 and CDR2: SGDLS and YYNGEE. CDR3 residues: CASSVGASVYEQYF. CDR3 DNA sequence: TGTGCCAGCAGCGTAGGGGCTAGCGTGTACGAGCAGTACTTC.

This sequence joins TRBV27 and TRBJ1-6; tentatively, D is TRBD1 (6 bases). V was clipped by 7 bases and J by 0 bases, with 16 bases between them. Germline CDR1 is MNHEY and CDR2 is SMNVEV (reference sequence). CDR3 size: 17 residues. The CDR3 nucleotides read TGTGCCAGCAAGGACAGCCCACCTAGCTCCTATAATTCACCCCTCCACTTT. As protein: CASKDSPPSSYNSPLHF.

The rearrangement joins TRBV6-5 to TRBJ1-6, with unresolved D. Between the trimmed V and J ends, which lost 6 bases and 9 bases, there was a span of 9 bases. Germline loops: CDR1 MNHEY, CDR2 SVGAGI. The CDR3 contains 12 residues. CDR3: CASSPRSSPLHF. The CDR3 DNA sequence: TGTGCCAGCAGCCCTCGGAGTTCACCCCTCCACTTT.

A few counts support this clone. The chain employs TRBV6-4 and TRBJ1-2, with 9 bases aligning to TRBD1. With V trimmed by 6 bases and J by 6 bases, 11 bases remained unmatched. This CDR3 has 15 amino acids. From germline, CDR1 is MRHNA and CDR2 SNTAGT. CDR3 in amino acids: CASSRDRVGENGYTF. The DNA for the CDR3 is TGTGCCAGCAGCCGGGACAGGGTTGGCGAGAATGGCTACACCTTC.

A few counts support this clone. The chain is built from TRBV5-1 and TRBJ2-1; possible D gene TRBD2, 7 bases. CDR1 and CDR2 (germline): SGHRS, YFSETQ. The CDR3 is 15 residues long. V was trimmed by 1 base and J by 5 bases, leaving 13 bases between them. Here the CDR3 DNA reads TGCGCCAGCAGCTTGAGAGGGGGGGGGAACAATGAGCAGTTCTTC. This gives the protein CASSLRGGGNNEQFF.

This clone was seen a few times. CDR3 amino acids: CATSRDTGRDQPQHF. The CDR3 coding sequence is TGTGCCACCAGCAGAGACACAGGGCGGGATCAGCCCCAGCATTTT. J is TRBJ1-5 and V is TRBV15, with D possibly TRBD1 on 6 matching bases. Trimming removed 0 bases at V and 5 bases at J, with 11 bases between. From germline, CDR1 is LNHNV and CDR2 YYDKDF (reference sequence). The CDR3 consists of 15 residues.

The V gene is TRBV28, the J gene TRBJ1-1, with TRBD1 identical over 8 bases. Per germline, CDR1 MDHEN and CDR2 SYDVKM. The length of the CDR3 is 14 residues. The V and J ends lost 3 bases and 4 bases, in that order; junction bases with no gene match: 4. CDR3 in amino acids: CASSLAGGFTEAFF. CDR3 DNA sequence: TGTGCCAGCAGTTTGGCAGGGGGCTTCACTGAAGCTTTCTTT.

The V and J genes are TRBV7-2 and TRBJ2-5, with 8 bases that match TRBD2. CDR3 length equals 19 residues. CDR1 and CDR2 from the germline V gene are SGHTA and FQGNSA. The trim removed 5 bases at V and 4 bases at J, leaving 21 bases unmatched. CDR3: CASSTAGLFGRAFRETQYF. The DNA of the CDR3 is TGTGCCAGCAGCACGGCGGGTCTTTTCGGGAGGGCGTTTCGAGAGACCCAGTACTTC. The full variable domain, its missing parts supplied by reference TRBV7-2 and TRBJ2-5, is GAGVSQSPSNKVTEKGKDVELRCDPISGHTALYWYRQSLGQGLEFLIYFQGNSAPDKSGLPSDRFSAERTGGSVSTLTIQRTQQEDSAVYLCASSTAGLFGRAFRETQYFGPGTRLLVL.

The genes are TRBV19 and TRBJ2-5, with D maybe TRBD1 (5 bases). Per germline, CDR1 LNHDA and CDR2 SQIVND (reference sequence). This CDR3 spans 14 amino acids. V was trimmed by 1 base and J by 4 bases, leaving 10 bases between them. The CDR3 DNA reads TGTGCCAGTAGTATAGTTCCAGGGCGAGAGACCCAGTACTTC. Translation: CASSIVPGRETQYF.

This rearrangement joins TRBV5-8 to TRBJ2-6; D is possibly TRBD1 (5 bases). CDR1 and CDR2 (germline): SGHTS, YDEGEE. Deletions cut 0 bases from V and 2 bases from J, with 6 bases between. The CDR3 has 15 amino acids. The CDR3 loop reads CASSLAGTGANVLTF. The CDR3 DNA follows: TGTGCCAGCAGCTTGGCAGGGACTGGGGCCAACGTCCTGACTTTC.

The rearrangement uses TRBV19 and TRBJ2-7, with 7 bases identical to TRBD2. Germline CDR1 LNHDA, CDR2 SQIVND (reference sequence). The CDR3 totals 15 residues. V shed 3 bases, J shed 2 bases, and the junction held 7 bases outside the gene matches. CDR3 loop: CASSIGLADTYEQYF. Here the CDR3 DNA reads TGTGCCAGTAGTATCGGCCTAGCGGATACCTACGAGCAGTACTTC.

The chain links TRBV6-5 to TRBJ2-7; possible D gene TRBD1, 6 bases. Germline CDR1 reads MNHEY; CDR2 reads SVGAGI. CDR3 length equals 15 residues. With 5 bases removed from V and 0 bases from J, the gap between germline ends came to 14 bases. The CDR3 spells CASSANRQVSYEQYF. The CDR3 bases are TGTGCCAGCAGTGCAAATCGACAGGTCTCCTACGAGCAGTACTTC.

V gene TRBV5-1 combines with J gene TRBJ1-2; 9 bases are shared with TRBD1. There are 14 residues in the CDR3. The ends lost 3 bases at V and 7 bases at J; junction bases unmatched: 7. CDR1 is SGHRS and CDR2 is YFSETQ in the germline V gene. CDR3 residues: CASSSSGTGFGYTF. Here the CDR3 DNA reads TGCGCCAGCAGCTCATCCGGGACAGGGTTTGGCTACACCTTC.

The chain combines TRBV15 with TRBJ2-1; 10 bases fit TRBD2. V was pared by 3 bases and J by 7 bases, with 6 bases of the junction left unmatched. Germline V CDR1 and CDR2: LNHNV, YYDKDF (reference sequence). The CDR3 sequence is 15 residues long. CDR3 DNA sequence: TGTGCCACCAGCAGTGCTTCGACTAGCGGGAATGAGCAGTTCTTC. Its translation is CATSSASTSGNEQFF.

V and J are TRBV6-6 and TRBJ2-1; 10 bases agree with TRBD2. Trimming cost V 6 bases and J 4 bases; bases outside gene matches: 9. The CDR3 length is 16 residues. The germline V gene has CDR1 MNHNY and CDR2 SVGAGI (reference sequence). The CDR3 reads CASSSPLAGVYNEQFF. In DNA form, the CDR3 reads TGTGCCAGCAGCTCCCCCCTAGCGGGGGTGTACAATGAGCAGTTCTTC.

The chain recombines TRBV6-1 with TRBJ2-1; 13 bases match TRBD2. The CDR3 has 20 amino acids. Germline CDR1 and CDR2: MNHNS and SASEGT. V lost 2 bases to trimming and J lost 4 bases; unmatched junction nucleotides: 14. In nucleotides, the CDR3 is TGTGCCAGCAGTGAAAGGTCTACCGGGACTAGCGGGGTAAGGTACAATGAGCAGTTCTTC. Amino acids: CASSERSTGTSGVRYNEQFF.

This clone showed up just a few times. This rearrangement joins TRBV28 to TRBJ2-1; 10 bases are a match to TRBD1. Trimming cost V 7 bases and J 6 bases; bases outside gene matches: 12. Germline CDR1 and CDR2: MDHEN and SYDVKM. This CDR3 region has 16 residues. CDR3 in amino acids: CASTTPPGQGSNEQFF. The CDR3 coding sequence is TGTGCCAGCACCACCCCCCCGGGACAGGGGAGCAATGAGCAGTTCTTC. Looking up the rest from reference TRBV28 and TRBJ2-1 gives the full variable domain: DVKVTQSSRYLVKRTGEKVFLECVQDMDHENMFWYRQDPGLGLRLIYFSYDVKMKEKGDIPEGYSVSREKKERFSLILESASTNQTSMYLCASTTPPGQGSNEQFFGPGTRLTVL.

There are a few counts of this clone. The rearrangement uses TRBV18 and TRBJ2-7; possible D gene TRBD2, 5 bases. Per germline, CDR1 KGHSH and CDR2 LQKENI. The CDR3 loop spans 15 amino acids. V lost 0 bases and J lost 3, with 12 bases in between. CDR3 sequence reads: CASSPPAGASYEQYF. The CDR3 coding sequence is TGTGCCAGCTCACCACCGGCGGGTGCCAGCTACGAGCAGTACTTC.

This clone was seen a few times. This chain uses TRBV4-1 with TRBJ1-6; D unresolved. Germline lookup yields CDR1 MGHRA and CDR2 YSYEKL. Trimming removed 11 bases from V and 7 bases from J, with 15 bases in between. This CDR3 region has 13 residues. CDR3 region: CARDGPGNSPLHF. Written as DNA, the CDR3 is TGCGCCCGGGATGGCCCGGGGAATTCACCCCTCCACTTT.

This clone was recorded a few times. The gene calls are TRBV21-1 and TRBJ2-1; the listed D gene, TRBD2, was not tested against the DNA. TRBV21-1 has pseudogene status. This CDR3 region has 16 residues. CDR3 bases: TGTGCCAGCATCTCCCTCTGGGGGGTGGGCTACAATGAGCAGTTCTTC. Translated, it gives CASISLWGVGYNEQFF.

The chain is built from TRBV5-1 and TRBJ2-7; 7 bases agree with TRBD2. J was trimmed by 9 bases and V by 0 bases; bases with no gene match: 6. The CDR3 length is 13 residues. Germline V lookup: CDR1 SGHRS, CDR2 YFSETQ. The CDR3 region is CASSLEASGLQYF. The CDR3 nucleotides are TGCGCCAGCAGCTTGGAGGCTAGCGGACTGCAGTACTTC.

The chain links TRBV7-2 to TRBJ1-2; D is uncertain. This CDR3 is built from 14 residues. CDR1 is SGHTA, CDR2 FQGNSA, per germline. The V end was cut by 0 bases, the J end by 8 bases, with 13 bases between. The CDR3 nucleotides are TGTGCCAGCAGCTTAGCCGTCGCGGCGCGCGGCTACACCTTC. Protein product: CASSLAVAARGYTF.

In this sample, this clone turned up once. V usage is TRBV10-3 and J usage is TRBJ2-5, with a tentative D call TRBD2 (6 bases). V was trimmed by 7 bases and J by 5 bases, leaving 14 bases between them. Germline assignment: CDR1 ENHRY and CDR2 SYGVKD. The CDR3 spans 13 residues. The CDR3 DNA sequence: TGTGCCATCAATCCGGGAGAGGGTGAGACCCAGTACTTC. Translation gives CAINPGEGETQYF.